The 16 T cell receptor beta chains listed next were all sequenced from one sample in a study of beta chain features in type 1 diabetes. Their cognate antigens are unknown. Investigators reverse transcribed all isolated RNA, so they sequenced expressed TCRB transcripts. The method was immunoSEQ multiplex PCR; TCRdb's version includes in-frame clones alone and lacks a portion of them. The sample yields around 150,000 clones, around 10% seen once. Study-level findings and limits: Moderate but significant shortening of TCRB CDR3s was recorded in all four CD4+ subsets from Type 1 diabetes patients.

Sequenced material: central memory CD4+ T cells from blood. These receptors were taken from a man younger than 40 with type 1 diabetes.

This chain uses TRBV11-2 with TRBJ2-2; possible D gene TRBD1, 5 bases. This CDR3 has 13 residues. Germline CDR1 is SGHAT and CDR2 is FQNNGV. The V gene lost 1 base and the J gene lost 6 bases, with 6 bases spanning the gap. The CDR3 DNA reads TGTGCCAGCAGCTTAGCAGGGCCCGGGGAGCTGTTTTTT. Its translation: CASSLAGPGELFF.

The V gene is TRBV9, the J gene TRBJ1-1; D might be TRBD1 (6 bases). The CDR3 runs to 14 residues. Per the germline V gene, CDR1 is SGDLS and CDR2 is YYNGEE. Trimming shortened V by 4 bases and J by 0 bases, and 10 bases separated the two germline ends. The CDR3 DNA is TGTGCCAGCAGCACCACAGGGTTGAACACTGAAGCTTTCTTT. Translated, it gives CASSTTGLNTEAFF.

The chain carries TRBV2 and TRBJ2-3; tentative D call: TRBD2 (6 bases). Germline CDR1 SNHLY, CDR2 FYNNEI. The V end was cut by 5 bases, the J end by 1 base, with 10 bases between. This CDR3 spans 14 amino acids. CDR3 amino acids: CASSTGLRTDTQYF. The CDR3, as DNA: TGTGCCAGCAGTACGGGACTCCGCACAGATACGCAGTATTTT.

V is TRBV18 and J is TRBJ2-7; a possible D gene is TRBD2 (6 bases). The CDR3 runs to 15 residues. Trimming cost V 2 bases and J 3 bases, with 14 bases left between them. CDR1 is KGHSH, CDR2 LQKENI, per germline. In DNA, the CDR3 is TGTGCCAGCTCACCAGTTAGCGGAGGGGACTACGAGCAGTACTTC. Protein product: CASSPVSGGDYEQYF.

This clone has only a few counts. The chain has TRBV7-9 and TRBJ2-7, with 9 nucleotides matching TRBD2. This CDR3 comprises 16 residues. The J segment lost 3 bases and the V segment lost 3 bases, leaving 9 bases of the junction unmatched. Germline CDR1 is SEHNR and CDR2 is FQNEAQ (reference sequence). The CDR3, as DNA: TGTGCCAGCAGCTTGGTACCTCGCGGGAGGGTCTACGAGCAGTACTTC. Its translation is CASSLVPRGRVYEQYF.

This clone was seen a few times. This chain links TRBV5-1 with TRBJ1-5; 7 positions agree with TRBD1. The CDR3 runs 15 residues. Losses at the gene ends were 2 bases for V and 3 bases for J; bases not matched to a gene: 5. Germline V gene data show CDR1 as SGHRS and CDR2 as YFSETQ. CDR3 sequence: CASSFTGDLNQPQHF. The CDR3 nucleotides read TGCGCCAGCAGCTTTACAGGGGACCTCAATCAGCCCCAGCATTTT.

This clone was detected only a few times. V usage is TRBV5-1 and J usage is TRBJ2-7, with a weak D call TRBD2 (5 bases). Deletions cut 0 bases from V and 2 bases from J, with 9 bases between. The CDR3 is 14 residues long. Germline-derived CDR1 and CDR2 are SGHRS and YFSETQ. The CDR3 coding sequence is TGCGCCAGCAGCTTGGGAGGGTTGACCTACGAGCAGTACTTC. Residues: CASSLGGLTYEQYF.

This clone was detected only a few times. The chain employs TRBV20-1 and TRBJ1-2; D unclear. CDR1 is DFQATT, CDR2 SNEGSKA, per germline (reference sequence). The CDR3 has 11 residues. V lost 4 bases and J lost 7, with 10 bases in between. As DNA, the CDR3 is TGCAGTGCTACCGGTATCTCTGGCTACACCTTC. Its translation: CSATGISGYTF.

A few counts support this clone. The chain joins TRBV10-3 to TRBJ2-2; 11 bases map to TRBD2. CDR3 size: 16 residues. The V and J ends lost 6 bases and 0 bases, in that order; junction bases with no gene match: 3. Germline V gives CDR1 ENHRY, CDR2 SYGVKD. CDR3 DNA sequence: TGTGCCATCAGGGGGACTAGCGGAACGAACACCGGGGAGCTGTTTTTT. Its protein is CAIRGTSGTNTGELFF.

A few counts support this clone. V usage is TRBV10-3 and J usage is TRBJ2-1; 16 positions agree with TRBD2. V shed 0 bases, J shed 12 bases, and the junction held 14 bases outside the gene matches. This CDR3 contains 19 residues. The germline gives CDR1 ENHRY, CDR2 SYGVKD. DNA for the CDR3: TGTGCCATCAGTGAGTCAATAAGCTCCGGGACTAGCGGGAGGGCCTGGCAGTTCTTC. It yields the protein CAISESISSGTSGRAWQFF.

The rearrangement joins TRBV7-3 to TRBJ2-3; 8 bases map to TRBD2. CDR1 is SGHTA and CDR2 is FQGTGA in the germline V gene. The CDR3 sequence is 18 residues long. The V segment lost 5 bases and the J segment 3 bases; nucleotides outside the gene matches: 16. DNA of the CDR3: TGTGCCAGCAGCCCGACAACGCTAGCGGCGGGAGGTACAGATACGCAGTATTTT. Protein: CASSPTTLAAGGTDTQYF. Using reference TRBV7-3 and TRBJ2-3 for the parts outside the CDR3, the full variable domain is GAGVSQTPSNKVTEKGKYVELRCDPISGHTALYWYRQSLGQGPEFLIYFQGTGAADDSGLPNDRFFAVRPEGSVSTLKIQRTERGDSAVYLCASSPTTLAAGGTDTQYFGPGTRLTVL.

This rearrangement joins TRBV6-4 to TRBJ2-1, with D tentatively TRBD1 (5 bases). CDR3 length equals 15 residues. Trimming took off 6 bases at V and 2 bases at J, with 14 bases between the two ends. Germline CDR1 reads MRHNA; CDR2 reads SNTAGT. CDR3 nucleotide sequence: TGTGCCAGCAGCACAGGACCAAGCACCTACAATGAGCAGTTCTTC. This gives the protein CASSTGPSTYNEQFF.

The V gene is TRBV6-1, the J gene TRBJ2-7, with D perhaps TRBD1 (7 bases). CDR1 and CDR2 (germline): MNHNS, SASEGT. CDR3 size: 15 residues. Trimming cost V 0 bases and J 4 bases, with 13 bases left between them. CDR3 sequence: CASSEAPPGGYEQYF. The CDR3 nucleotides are TGTGCCAGCAGTGAAGCGCCTCCAGGGGGGTACGAGCAGTACTTC.

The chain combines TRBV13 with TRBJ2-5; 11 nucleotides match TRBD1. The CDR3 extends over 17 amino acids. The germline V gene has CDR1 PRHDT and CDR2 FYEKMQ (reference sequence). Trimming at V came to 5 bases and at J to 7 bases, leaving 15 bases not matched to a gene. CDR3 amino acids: CASSRRTGGELSGTQYF. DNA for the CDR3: TGTGCCAGCAGCCGTAGGACAGGGGGCGAACTGAGTGGGACCCAGTACTTC.

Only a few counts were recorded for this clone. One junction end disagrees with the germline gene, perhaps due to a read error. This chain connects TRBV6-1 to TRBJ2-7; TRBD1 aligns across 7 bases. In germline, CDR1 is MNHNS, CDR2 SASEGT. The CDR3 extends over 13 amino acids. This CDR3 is CASSEDRANEQYF. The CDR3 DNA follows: TGTGCCAGCAGCGAAGACAGGGCTAACGAGCAGTACTTC.

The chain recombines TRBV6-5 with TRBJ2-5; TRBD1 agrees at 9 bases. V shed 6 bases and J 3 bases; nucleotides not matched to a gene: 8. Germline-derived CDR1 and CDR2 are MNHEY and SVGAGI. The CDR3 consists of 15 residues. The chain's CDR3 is CASSGGQGGKETQYF. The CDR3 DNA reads TGTGCCAGCAGCGGGGGACAGGGAGGCAAAGAGACCCAGTACTTC.